Listed below are T cell receptor beta chains from one sample, sequenced in a study of T cell responses to AZD1222 COVID-19 vaccine. This table comes from immunoSEQ multiplex PCR, and its TCRdb copy is limited to in-frame clones, with some not included. The sample lists 100,000 to 150,000 clones; about nine tenths were seen once. Sequenced here: peripheral blood, sampled on day 0 of AZD1222 vaccination. Receptors were obtained from an adult in good health. CDR3s include the opening cysteine and the closing phenylalanine or tryptophan. D genes are given only for firm matches. The size of a clone is reported for some rows only, either as once, few or many, or as a class for expanded clones.

J gene,clone size,V gene,D gene,CDR3 protein,CDR3 DNA
TRBJ2-3,NA,TRBV6-2/TRBV6-3,NA,CASSTWGSTDTQYF,TGTGCCAGCAGTACTTGGGGTAGCACAGATACGCAGTATTTT
TRBJ2-3,NA,TRBV7-2,TRBD2,CASNLGGASDTQYF,TGTGCCAGCAACCTCGGGGGGGCCTCGGATACGCAGTATTTT
TRBJ1-2,NA,TRBV7-2,NA,CASSRPVAGTDGYTF,TGTGCCAGCAGCCGCCCGGTGGCAGGGACGGATGGCTACACCTTC
TRBJ1-4,NA,TRBV30,NA,CAWSDGQGFEKLFF,TGTGCCTGGAGTGACGGGCAGGGGTTTGAAAAACTGTTTTTT
TRBJ1-2,NA,TRBV11-1,NA,CASSLQGSYGYTF,TGTGCCAGCAGCTTACAGGGAAGCTATGGCTACACCTTC
TRBJ1-3,NA,TRBV4-2,NA,CASSQDRAGPNSGNTIYF,TGTGCCAGCAGCCAAGATCGGGCCGGGCCGAACTCTGGAAACACCATATATTTT
TRBJ2-3,once,TRBV29-1,NA,CSVGYDTQYF,TGCAGCGTTGGATACGATACGCAGTATTTT
TRBJ1-3,NA,TRBV5-1,NA,CASSPGQLGNTIYF,TGCGCCAGCAGCCCCGGGCAGCTTGGAAACACCATATATTTT
TRBJ2-7,few,TRBV18,TRBD1,CASSDRVLEQYF,TGTGCCAGCTCAGACAGGGTGCTGGAGCAGTACTTC
TRBJ1-1,NA,TRBV27,NA,CASSLSKQGRLAFF,TGTGCCAGCAGTTTATCCAAACAGGGAAGGCTAGCTTTCTTT
TRBJ2-5,NA,TRBV24-1,NA,CATSDVYQETQYF,TGTGCCACCAGTGACGTGTACCAAGAGACCCAGTACTTC
TRBJ1-3,NA,TRBV11-2,NA,CASSSVRGRNTIYF,TGTGCCAGCAGCTCGGTTCGGGGGCGAAACACCATATATTTT
TRBJ2-1,NA,TRBV7-3,TRBD2,CASSPAPSGVYNEQFF,TGTGCCAGCAGCCCCGCCCCTAGCGGGGTTTACAATGAGCAGTTCTTC
TRBJ2-1,NA,TRBV9,TRBD2,CASSVAHSTSGIGNEQFF,TGTGCCAGCAGCGTAGCTCACTCTACTAGCGGGATTGGCAATGAGCAGTTCTTC
TRBJ2-7,NA,TRBV29-1,TRBD1,CSALTGTSYEQYF,TGCAGCGCTTTGACAGGGACCTCCTACGAGCAGTACTTC
TRBJ2-5,NA,TRBV5-1,TRBD1,CASSSGQAQETQYF,TGCGCCAGCAGCTCCGGACAGGCCCAAGAGACCCAGTACTTC
TRBJ1-5,NA,TRBV28,TRBD1,CASSETGEQPQHF,TGTGCCAGCAGTGAGACAGGGGAACAGCCCCAGCATTTT
TRBJ2-3,NA,TRBV27,TRBD2,CASSLAGGVTDTQYF,TGTGCCAGCAGCCTAGCGGGGGGGGTTACAGATACGCAGTATTTT
TRBJ2-1,NA,TRBV29-1,NA,CSVTGTLGYNEQFF,TGCAGCGTTACCGGGACCCTGGGGTACAATGAGCAGTTCTTC
TRBJ2-7,NA,TRBV7-6,TRBD1,CASGSGTGNEQYF,TGTGCCAGCGGCTCCGGGACAGGGAATGAGCAGTACTTC
TRBJ1-4,NA,TRBV9,NA,CASSVGQGGGEKLFF,TGTGCCAGCAGCGTAGGGCAGGGCGGCGGTGAAAAACTGTTTTTT
TRBJ2-1,NA,TRBV3-1/TRBV3-2,NA,CASSPRTAPVESHEQFF,TGTGCCAGCAGCCCGCGGACAGCACCGGTCGAATCCCATGAGCAGTTCTTC
TRBJ2-7,NA,TRBV27,NA,CASSFKSGVGQYF,TGTGCCAGCAGTTTTAAGTCGGGGGTAGGTCAGTACTTC
TRBJ2-7,once,TRBV6-6,NA,CASSYRPDYEQYF,TGTGCCAGCAGTTACCGGCCGGACTACGAGCAGTACTTC
TRBJ1-1,once,TRBV10-3,NA,CAIMGGLNTEAFF,TGTGCCATCATGGGGGGACTGAACACTGAAGCTTTCTTT
TRBJ1-5,NA,TRBV18,NA,CASSPVTGSFQPQHF,TGTGCCAGCTCACCAGTTACAGGGAGCTTTCAGCCCCAGCATTTT
TRBJ1-5,NA,TRBV27,NA,CASRHQPQHF,TGTGCCAGCAGGCATCAGCCCCAGCATTTT
TRBJ2-7,NA,TRBV7-9,NA,CASSPRTSLAYEQYF,TGTGCCAGCAGCCCAAGGACTTCTTTGGCGTACGAGCAGTACTTC
TRBJ2-4,NA,TRBV7-9,NA,CASSLAGDKNIQYF,TGTGCCAGCAGCTTAGCCGGGGACAAAAACATTCAGTACTTC
TRBJ1-2,NA,TRBV5-1,TRBD1,CASSPDRVLAVYGYTF,TGCGCCAGCAGCCCGGACAGGGTTCTGGCCGTCTATGGCTACACCTTC